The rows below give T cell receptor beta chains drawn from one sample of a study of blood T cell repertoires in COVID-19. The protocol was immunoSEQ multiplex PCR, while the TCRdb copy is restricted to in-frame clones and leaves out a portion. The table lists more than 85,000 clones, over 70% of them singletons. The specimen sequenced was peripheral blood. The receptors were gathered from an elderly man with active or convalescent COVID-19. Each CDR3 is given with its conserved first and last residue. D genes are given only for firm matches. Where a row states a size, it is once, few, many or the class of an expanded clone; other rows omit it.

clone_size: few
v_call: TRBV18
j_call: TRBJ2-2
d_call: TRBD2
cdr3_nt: TGTGCCAGCTCACCAGGGAGGGTACAGGCCCATGCGAACACCGGGGAGCTGTTTTTT
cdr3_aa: CASSPGRVQAHANTGELFF

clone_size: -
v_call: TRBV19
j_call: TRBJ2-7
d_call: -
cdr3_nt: TGTGCCAGTAGTTCCCAGGTCCTTTCCTACGAGCAGTACTTC
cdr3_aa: CASSSQVLSYEQYF

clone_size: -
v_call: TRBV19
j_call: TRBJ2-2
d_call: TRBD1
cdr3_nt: TGTGCCAGTAGTACCCAAGGGACAGGGGCCGGGGAGCTGTTTTTT
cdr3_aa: CASSTQGTGAGELFF

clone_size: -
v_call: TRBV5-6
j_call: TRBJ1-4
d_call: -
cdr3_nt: TGTGCCAGCAGCCCATCCCCCCAGAATGAAAAACTGTTTTTT
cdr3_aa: CASSPSPQNEKLFF

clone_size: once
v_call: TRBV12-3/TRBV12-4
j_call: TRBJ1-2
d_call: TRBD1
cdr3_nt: TGTGCCAGCAGTGACAGGGCTGCTAGGGGCTACACCTTC
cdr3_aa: CASSDRAARGYTF

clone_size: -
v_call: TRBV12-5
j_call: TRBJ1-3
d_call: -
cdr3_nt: TGTGCTACCGGCACCATATATTTT
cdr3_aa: CATGTIYF

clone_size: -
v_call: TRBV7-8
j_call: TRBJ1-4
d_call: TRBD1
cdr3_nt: TGTGCCAGCAGCTTGGCGGGCAGGGGGAATGAAAAACTGTTTTTT
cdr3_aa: CASSLAGRGNEKLFF

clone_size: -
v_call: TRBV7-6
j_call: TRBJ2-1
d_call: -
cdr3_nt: TGTGCCAGCAGCTTTAATTCAGCCGGGGACAATGAGCAGTTCTTC
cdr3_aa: CASSFNSAGDNEQFF

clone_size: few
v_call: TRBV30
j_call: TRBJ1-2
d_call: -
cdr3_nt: TGTGCCTGGAGTGTACAGGGTAGCTATGGCTACACCTTC
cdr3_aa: CAWSVQGSYGYTF

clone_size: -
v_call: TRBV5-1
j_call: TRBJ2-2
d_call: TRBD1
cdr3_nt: TGCGCCAGCAGCTTGGTTCAGGGGGCGAACACCGGGGAGCTGTTTTTT
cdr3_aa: CASSLVQGANTGELFF

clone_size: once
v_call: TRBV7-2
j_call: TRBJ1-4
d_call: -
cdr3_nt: TGTGCCAGCAGCCGGGGGGGTGGGACTAATGAAAAACTGTTTTTT
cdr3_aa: CASSRGGGTNEKLFF

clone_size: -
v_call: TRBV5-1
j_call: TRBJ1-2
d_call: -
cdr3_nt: TGCGCCAGCAGCTTGGGCCAGGGGAATGGCTACACCTTC
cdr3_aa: CASSLGQGNGYTF

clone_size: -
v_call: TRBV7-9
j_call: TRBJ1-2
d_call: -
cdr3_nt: TGTGCCAGCAGCCCGTCGGGGGGGCCAGGGAGAGATTATGGCTACACCTTC
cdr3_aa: CASSPSGGPGRDYGYTF

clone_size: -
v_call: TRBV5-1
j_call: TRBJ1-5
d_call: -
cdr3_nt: TGCGCCAGCAGCCCGTTTTCGAGCAATCAGCCCCAGCATTTT
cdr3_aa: CASSPFSSNQPQHF

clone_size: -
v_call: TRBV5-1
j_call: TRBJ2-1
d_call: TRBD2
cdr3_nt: TGCGCCAGCAGACGGACTAGCGGGGGGGGCGCAAATGAGCAGTTCTTC
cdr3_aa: CASRRTSGGGANEQFF

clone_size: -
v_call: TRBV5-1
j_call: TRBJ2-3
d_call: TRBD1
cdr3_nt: TGCGCCAGCAGCTTGGTTACAGGGGACGGAACAGATACGCAGTATTTT
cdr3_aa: CASSLVTGDGTDTQYF

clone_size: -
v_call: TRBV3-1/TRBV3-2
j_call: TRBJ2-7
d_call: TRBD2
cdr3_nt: TGTGCCAGCAGCCGCAGACTAGCGGCGGTTTACGAGCAGTACTTC
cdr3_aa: CASSRRLAAVYEQYF

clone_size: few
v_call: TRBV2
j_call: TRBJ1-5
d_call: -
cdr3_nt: TGTGCCAGCAGTGGGGCCAGGGGCGCCGGTCAGCCCCAGCATTTT
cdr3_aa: CASSGARGAGQPQHF

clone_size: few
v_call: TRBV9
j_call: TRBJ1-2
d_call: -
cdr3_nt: TGTGCCAGCAGCGGACAAATGGGAGTCTATGGCTACACCTTC
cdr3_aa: CASSGQMGVYGYTF

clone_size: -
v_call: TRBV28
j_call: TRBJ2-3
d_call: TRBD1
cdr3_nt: TGTGCCAGCAGTTTCCACAGGGGGTTAGATACGCAGTATTTT
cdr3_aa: CASSFHRGLDTQYF

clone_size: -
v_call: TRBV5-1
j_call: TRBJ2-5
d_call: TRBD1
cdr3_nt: TGCGCCAGCAGCTTTGACAGGGAAGAGACCCAGTACTTC
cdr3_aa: CASSFDREETQYF

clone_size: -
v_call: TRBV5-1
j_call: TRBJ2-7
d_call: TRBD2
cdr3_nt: TGCGCCAGCAGCTTGGCCTTGCTAGCGGGGGACCCATACGAGCAGTACTTC
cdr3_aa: CASSLALLAGDPYEQYF

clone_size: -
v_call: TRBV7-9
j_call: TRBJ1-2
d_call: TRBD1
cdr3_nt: TGTGCCAGCAGCTTAGGGACAACAGGGGCAACTAACTATGGCTACACCTTC
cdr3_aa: CASSLGTTGATNYGYTF

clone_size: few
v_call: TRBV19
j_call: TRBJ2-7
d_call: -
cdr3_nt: TGTGCCAGTAGTATCCAGGGAAGAGGCTACGAGCAGTACTTC
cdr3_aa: CASSIQGRGYEQYF

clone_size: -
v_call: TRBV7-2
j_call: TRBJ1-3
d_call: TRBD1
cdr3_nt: TGTGCCAGCAGCTTAGGAGGACAGGGCTCTGGAAACACCATATATTTT
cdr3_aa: CASSLGGQGSGNTIYF

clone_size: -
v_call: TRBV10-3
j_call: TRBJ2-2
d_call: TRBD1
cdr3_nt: TGTGCCATCAGGGACAGGGCAGACCTGAACACCGGGGAGCTGTTTTTT
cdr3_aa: CAIRDRADLNTGELFF

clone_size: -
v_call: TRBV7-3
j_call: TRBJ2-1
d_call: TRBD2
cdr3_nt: TGTGCCAGCAGCTTAGTGGGACTAGCTAACAATGAGCAGTTCTTC
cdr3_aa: CASSLVGLANNEQFF

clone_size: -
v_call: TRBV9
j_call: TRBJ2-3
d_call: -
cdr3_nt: TGTGCCAGCAGCGTAGATGTGGGGCGAAGCACAGATACGCAGTATTTT
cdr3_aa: CASSVDVGRSTDTQYF

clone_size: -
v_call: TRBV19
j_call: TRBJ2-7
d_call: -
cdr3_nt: TGTGCCAGTAGTATCGGGGCGGGAACCTACGAGCAGTACTTC
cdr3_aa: CASSIGAGTYEQYF

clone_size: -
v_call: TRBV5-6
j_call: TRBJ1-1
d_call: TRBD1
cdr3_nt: TGTGCCAGCAGCCTGGACAGGACAGCTTTCTTT
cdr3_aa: CASSLDRTAFF

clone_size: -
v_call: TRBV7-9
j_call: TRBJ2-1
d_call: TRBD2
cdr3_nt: TGTGCCAGCACCACTAGCGGGGGGAACAATGAGCAGTTCTTC
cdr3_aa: CASTTSGGNNEQFF

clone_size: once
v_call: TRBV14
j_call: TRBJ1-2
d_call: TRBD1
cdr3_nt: TGTGCCAGCAGCCTGGGGACAGTCAGCGGCTACACCTTC
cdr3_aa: CASSLGTVSGYTF

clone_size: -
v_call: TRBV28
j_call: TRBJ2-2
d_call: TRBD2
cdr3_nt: TGTGCCAGCAGCTCAGGCGGGGGGTGGGCGAACACCGGGGAGCTGTTTTTT
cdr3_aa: CASSSGGGWANTGELFF

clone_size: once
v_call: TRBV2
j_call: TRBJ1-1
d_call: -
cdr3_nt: TGTGCCAGCATTTGGACAGCCATGAACACTGAAGCTTTCTTT
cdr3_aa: CASIWTAMNTEAFF

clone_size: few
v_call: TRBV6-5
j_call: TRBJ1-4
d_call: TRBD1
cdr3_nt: TGTGCCAGCACTTCGGGACAGGGGCGAGAAAAACTGTTTTTT
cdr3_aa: CASTSGQGREKLFF

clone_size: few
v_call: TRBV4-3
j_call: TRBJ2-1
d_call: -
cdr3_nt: TGCGCCAGCAGCCAGTCCAGGGGATTTGAGCAGTTCTTC
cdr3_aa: CASSQSRGFEQFF

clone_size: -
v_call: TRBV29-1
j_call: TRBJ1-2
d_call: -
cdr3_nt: TGCAGCGTTCCCGGGTCGGGGGGCTACACCTTC
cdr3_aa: CSVPGSGGYTF

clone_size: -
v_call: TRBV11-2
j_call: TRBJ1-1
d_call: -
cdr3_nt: TGTGCCAGCAGCTTAGACAGGGATGGTGAAGCTTTCTTT
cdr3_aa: CASSLDRDGEAFF

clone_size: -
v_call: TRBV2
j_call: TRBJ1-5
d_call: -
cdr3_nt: TGTGCCAGCAGTGAGGGGCAGGGTAGCCAGCATTTT
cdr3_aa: CASSEGQGSQHF

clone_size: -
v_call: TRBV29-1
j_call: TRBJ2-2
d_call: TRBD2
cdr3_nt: TGCAGCGCAGAAAGCGGGGGGAACACCGGGGAGCTGTTTTTT
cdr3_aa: CSAESGGNTGELFF

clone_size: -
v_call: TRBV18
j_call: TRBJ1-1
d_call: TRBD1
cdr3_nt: TGTGCCAGCTCACCCGGGACAGGGCTAAGCACTGAAGCTTTCTTT
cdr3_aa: CASSPGTGLSTEAFF

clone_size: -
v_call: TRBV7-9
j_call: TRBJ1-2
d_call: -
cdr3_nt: TGTGCCAGCAGCTTAGCGGCAGGGGCAAATGGCTACACCTTC
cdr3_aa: CASSLAAGANGYTF

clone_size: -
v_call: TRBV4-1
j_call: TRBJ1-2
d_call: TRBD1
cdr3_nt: TGCGCCAGCAGCCCCCGGACGACAGGGGTCAACTATGGCTACACCTTC
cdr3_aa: CASSPRTTGVNYGYTF

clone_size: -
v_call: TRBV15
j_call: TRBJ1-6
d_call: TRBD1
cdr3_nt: TGTGCCACCAGCAGAGCAGGACAGGGAAATTCACCCCTCCACTTT
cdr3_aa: CATSRAGQGNSPLHF

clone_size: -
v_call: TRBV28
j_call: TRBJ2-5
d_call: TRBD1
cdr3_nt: TGTGCCAGCAGTCCAACCGGGACAGGGAGTCGGGAGACCCAGTACTTC
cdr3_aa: CASSPTGTGSRETQYF

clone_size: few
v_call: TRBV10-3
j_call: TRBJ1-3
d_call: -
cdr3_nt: TGTGCCATCAGTGAGAATCAGGGGATCGGAGGAAACACCATATATTTT
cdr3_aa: CAISENQGIGGNTIYF

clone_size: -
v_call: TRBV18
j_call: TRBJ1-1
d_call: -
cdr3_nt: TGTGCCAGCTCACCAGGGCAGGCCGTTGAAGCTTTCTTT
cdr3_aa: CASSPGQAVEAFF

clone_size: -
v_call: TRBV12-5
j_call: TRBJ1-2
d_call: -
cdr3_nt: TGTGCTAGTGGTTTGTCAGGGAACTATGGCTACACCTTC
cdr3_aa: CASGLSGNYGYTF

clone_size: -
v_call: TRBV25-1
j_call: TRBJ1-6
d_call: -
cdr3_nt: TGTGCCAGCAGTGAATATGCGGGGTCAAATTCACCCCTCCACTTT
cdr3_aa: CASSEYAGSNSPLHF

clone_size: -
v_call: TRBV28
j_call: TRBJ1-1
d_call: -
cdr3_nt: TGTGCCAGTACACCGAACACTGAAGCTTTCTTT
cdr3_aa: CASTPNTEAFF

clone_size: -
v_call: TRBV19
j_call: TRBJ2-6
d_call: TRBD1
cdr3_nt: TGTGCCAGTAGTGACAGGGCTGGGGCCAACGTCCTGACTTTC
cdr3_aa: CASSDRAGANVLTF

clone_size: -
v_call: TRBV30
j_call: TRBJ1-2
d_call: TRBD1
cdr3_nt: TGTGCCTGGAGCGATCAGGACAGGGTGGGCTATGGCTACACCTTC
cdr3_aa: CAWSDQDRVGYGYTF

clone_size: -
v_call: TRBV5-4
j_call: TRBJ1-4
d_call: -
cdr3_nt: TGTGCCAGCAGCCGCGGAATAGGAGCAACTAATGAAAAACTGTTTTTT
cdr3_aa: CASSRGIGATNEKLFF

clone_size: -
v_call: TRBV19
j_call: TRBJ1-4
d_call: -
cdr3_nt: TGTGCCAGTAGTATCGCACTCAATGAAAAACTGTTTTTT
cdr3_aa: CASSIALNEKLFF

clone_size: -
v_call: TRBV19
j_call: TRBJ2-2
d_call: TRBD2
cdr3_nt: TGTGCCAGTCGCAGTAGCGGGGGGTCGGGCACCGGGGAGCTGTTTTTT
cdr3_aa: CASRSSGGSGTGELFF

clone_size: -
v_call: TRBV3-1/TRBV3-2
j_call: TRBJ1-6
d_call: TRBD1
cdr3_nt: TGTGCCAGCAGCCAAGAGGGACAGGGGGCTACACCCCTCCACTTT
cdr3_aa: CASSQEGQGATPLHF